The 16 T cell receptor beta chains in this list originate from one sample, sequenced in a study of coeliac disease. Notes on the study in general: Lower clonality than controls marked TRB and TRG repertoires from active celiac intraepithelial and lamina propria samples.

Profiling relied on immunoSEQ multiplex PCR, and the TCRdb table lists in-frame clones only, not all of them. The repertoire has about 3,700 clones, roughly 70% of them found once; the top ten carry 5.7%. These receptors have no known antigen. Sequenced: intraepithelial lymphocytes from the gut. These receptor sequences come from a woman in her sixties with active celiac disease.

The chain couples TRBV6-1 to TRBJ1-5, with 12 bases lining up with TRBD1. Unmatched junction bases numbered 4, after V lost 4 bases and J lost 6 bases. This CDR3 is built from 15 residues. Germline CDR1 reads MNHNS; CDR2 reads SASEGT. In DNA, the CDR3 is TGTGCCAGCAGTGTGGGACAGGGGGCAATTCAGCCCCAGCATTTT. Translating it yields CASSVGQGAIQPQHF.

This sequence joins TRBV5-1 and TRBJ1-4; the D gene is possibly TRBD1 (5 bases). The CDR3 is 15 residues long. CDR1 and CDR2 from the germline V gene are SGHRS and YFSETQ. The V and J ends lost 4 bases and 4 bases respectively, with 14 bases between them. The CDR3 DNA follows: TGCGCCAGCAGCCCTGGGGCAGGGCTTAATGAAAAACTGTTTTTT. Translating it yields CASSPGAGLNEKLFF.

As to this clone: Other DNA sequences within the sample encode an identical CDR3. V and J are TRBV10-3 and TRBJ1-1, with a tentative D call TRBD1 (6 bases). V was clipped by 4 bases and J by 0 bases, with 9 bases between them. The CDR3 totals 14 residues. Germline CDR1 and CDR2: ENHRY and SYGVKD. CDR3 region: CAISVGTLNTEAFF. For the CDR3, the DNA is TGTGCCATCAGTGTAGGGACATTGAACACTGAAGCTTTCTTT.

This clone was detected only a few times. The genes are TRBV4-3 and TRBJ1-2; no clear D gene. There are 15 residues in the CDR3. Germline loops: CDR1 LGHNA, CDR2 YSLEER. The ends were cut back, 4 bases at V and 0 bases at J, with 12 bases in the middle. The CDR3 sequence is CASSLNRVANYGYTF. In nucleotides, the CDR3 is TGCGCCAGCAGCCTTAACAGAGTTGCTAACTATGGCTACACCTTC.

This clone was found a few times. V is TRBV9 and J is TRBJ2-3; no clear D gene. Germline V gene lookup returns CDR1 SGDLS and CDR2 YYNGEE. The CDR3 is 14 amino acids. V gave up 6 bases and J gave up 2 bases, with 13 bases separating them. The CDR3 DNA sequence: TGTGCCAGCAACCCCACCGGGTTCACAGATACGCAGTATTTT. It is translated as CASNPTGFTDTQYF. The full variable domain, with the rest looked up from reference TRBV9 and TRBJ2-3, is DSGVTQTPKHLITATGQRVTLRCSPRSGDLSVYWYQQSLDQGLQFLIQYYNGEERAKGNILERFSAQQFPDLHSELNLSSLELGDSALYFCASNPTGFTDTQYFGPGTRLTVL.

The DNA of the CDR3 is TGTGCCAGCAGAGATCTAGCGGTGGGCACAGATACGCAGTATTTT. Its protein product is CASRDLAVGTDTQYF. This sequence joins TRBV2 and TRBJ2-3; TRBD2 aligns across 7 bases. There are 15 residues in the CDR3. The V segment lost 6 bases and the J segment 1 base; nucleotides outside the gene matches: 7. Germline-derived CDR1 and CDR2 are SNHLY and FYNNEI. Supplemented by reference TRBV2 and TRBJ2-3, the full variable domain reads EPEVTQTPSHQVTQMGQEVILRCVPISNHLYFYWYRQILGQKVEFLVSFYNNEISEKSEIFDDQFSVERPDGSNFTLKIRSTKLEDSAMYFCASRDLAVGTDTQYFGPGTRLTVL.

This chain joins TRBV27 and TRBJ2-1, with a weak D call TRBD2 (5 bases). V was shortened by 7 bases and J by 1 base, with 17 bases between the two germline ends. The CDR3 is made up of 16 amino acids. Per the germline V gene, CDR1 is MNHEY and CDR2 is SMNVEV (reference sequence). Here the CDR3 DNA reads TGTGCCAGCACAGTTGGACGGGAAGGGTCCTACAATGAGCAGTTCTTC. Encoded protein: CASTVGREGSYNEQFF.

The V and J genes are TRBV28 and TRBJ1-1, with D unclear. Trimming took 2 bases from V and 8 from J, leaving 6 bases between them. Germline-derived CDR1 and CDR2 are MDHEN and SYDVKM. This CDR3 is built from 11 residues. CDR3: CASSLEREAFF. The CDR3 nucleotides read TGTGCCAGCAGTTTAGAGCGGGAAGCTTTCTTT.

This clone was recorded a few times. This rearrangement joins TRBV2 to TRBJ2-1; TRBD1 might be the D (6 bases). Germline V gene data show CDR1 as SNHLY and CDR2 as FYNNEI. The V gene lost 10 bases and the J gene lost 0 bases, with 16 bases spanning the gap. The CDR3 spans 15 residues. Here the CDR3 DNA reads TGTGCCAACCGGCCAGGGGAAAACTCCTACAATGAGCAGTTCTTC. This codes for CANRPGENSYNEQFF.

This sequence joins TRBV6-1 and TRBJ2-1; TRBD1 aligns across 10 bases. V gave up 10 bases and J gave up 8 bases; unmatched junction bases: 8. This CDR3 comprises 13 residues. Germline V gene lookup returns CDR1 MNHNS and CDR2 SASEGT. The CDR3 nucleotides read TGTGCCATCCCGGACAGGGGGGAGCATGAGCAGTTCTTC. Residues: CAIPDRGEHEQFF.

The CDR3 loop is CASSPPAGKITEAFF. CDR3 nucleotides: TGTGCCAGCAGCCCCCCGGCAGGGAAAATCACTGAAGCTTTCTTT. The chain joins TRBV5-4 to TRBJ1-1; TRBD1 is a possible D gene (5 bases). The CDR3 length is 15 residues. Between the trimmed V and J ends, which lost 4 bases and 4 bases, there was a span of 17 bases. CDR1 and CDR2 (germline): SGHNT, YYREEE (reference sequence). Complete variable domain (other parts from reference TRBV5-4 and TRBJ1-1): ETGVTQSPTHLIKTRGQQVTLRCSSQSGHNTVSWYQQALGQGPQFIFQYYREEENGRGNFPPRFSGLQFPNYSSELNVNALELDDSALYLCASSPPAGKITEAFFGQGTRLTVV.

The chain links TRBV14 to TRBJ1-1, with 7 positions matching TRBD1. V shed 1 base, J shed 5 bases, and the junction held 7 bases outside the gene matches. The CDR3 is made up of 15 amino acids. The germline CDR1 and CDR2 sequences are SGHDN and FVKESK. CDR3 amino acids: CASSQGMTGRTEAFF. The CDR3 nucleotides are TGTGCCAGCAGCCAAGGGATGACAGGGAGGACTGAAGCTTTCTTT.

This clone was seen a handful of times. The chain employs TRBV29-1 and TRBJ1-1; 8 nucleotides align to TRBD1. Per the germline V gene, CDR1 is SQVTM and CDR2 is ANQGSEA. The V and J ends lost 7 bases and 5 bases, in that order; junction bases with no gene match: 9. The CDR3 spans 13 residues. The CDR3, as DNA: TGCAGCGGCGAGTTACAGGGGGAAACTGAAGCTTTCTTT. Translation gives CSGELQGETEAFF.

The rearrangement uses TRBV7-2 and TRBJ2-1, with 9 bases lining up with TRBD2. CDR1 and CDR2 from the germline V gene are SGHTA and FQGNSA. Trimming at V came to 1 base and at J to 6 bases, leaving 4 bases not matched to a gene. This CDR3 comprises 15 residues. CDR3 in DNA: TGTGCCAGCAGCTTAGGGGGCGGGGGGGCCAATGAGCAGTTCTTC. It yields the protein CASSLGGGGANEQFF.

This clone appeared a few times. The V and J genes are TRBV25-1 and TRBJ2-7, with D unclear. This CDR3 has 14 residues. V dropped 5 bases and J dropped 2 bases, with 13 bases sitting between them. The V gene's germline CDR1 is MGHDK and CDR2 SYGVNS. In DNA form, the CDR3 reads TGTGCCAGCAGTCCCGAAGCAGGTACCTACGAGCAGTACTTC. Translating gives CASSPEAGTYEQYF.

The genes are TRBV6-1 and TRBJ1-1, with D possibly matching TRBD1 (5 bases). Trimming shortened V by 5 bases and J by 11 bases, and 12 bases separated the two germline ends. The CDR3 contains 11 residues. CDR1 and CDR2 (germline): MNHNS, SASEGT. DNA of the CDR3: TGTGCCAGCAGTTCCAGGGTTTCTGCTTTCTTT. Protein product: CASSSRVSAFF.